What follows are 5 T cell receptor beta chains derived from one specimen sequenced in a study of blood T cell repertoires in COVID-19 (dated by TCRdb to 2020 to 2022). Library preparation used the immunoSEQ multiplex PCR assay. TCRdb holds this immuneACCESS table with in-frame rearrangements only. Some clones are missing; in checked studies, unresolved V genes explain under half, and the rest has no known cause. In this sample the table shows about 340,000 clones, 65% to 90% of which occur a single time. Under 8.5% of the sample lies in the top ten. Sequenced sample: peripheral blood. These receptors all come from a woman aged 55-69 years with COVID-19, enrolled during active disease.

The gene calls are TRBV7-2 and TRBJ1-1; a weak D match, TRBD1 (5 bases). There are 15 residues in the CDR3. Trimming took off 5 bases at V and 7 bases at J, with 20 bases between the two ends. The germline gives CDR1 SGHTA, CDR2 FQGNSA. The CDR3: CASSPRQNLGDEAFF. DNA for the CDR3: TGTGCCAGCAGCCCCAGACAGAACCTTGGGGATGAAGCTTTCTTT.

The J gene is TRBJ1-1, the V gene TRBV27, with unresolved D. Trimming shortened V by 3 bases and J by 6 bases, and 11 bases separated the two germline ends. Per germline, CDR1 MNHEY and CDR2 SMNVEV (reference sequence). The length of the CDR3 is 13 residues. DNA of the CDR3: TGTGCCAGCAGTTTTCGAAGCGGGGCTGAAGCTTTCTTT. It codes for CASSFRSGAEAFF.

The chain recombines TRBV11-2 with TRBJ2-5, with 9 positions matching TRBD2. V trimming: 5 bases; J trimming: 5 bases; junction bases outside the gene matches: 6. The CDR3 is 14 residues long. Germline assignment: CDR1 SGHAT and CDR2 FQNNGV. The CDR3 DNA reads TGTGCCAGCAGCCGCGGGGGGGCCACGGAGACCCAGTACTTC. It encodes CASSRGGATETQYF. Complete variable domain (other parts from reference TRBV11-2 and TRBJ2-5): EAGVAQSPRYKIIEKRQSVAFWCNPISGHATLYWYQQILGQGPKLLIQFQNNGVVDDSQLPKDRFSAERLKGVDSTLKIQPAKLEDSAVYLCASSRGGATETQYFGPGTRLLVL.

The CDR3, as DNA: TGCGCCAGCAGCCAGGAAGGGGGATGGACTGAAGCTTTCTTT. Its protein product is CASSQEGGWTEAFF. The chain joins TRBV4-1 to TRBJ1-1; tentative D call: TRBD1 (6 bases). Looked up from germline, CDR1 is MGHRA and CDR2 is YSYEKL. CDR3 length equals 14 residues. V was clipped by 3 bases and J by 5 bases, with 13 bases between them.

This rearrangement joins TRBV28 to TRBJ2-5; 8 bases are a match to TRBD2. J lost 4 bases, V lost 3 bases, and 7 bases had no gene match. The CDR3 length is 15 residues. CDR1 is MDHEN, CDR2 SYDVKM, per germline. The chain's CDR3 is CASSFRGLAGETQYF. In nucleotides, the CDR3 is TGTGCCAGCAGTTTTCGGGGGCTAGCGGGAGAGACCCAGTACTTC. Variable domain in full (rest from reference TRBV28 and TRBJ2-5): DVKVTQSSRYLVKRTGEKVFLECVQDMDHENMFWYRQDPGLGLRLIYFSYDVKMKEKGDIPEGYSVSREKKERFSLILESASTNQTSMYLCASSFRGLAGETQYFGPGTRLLVL.